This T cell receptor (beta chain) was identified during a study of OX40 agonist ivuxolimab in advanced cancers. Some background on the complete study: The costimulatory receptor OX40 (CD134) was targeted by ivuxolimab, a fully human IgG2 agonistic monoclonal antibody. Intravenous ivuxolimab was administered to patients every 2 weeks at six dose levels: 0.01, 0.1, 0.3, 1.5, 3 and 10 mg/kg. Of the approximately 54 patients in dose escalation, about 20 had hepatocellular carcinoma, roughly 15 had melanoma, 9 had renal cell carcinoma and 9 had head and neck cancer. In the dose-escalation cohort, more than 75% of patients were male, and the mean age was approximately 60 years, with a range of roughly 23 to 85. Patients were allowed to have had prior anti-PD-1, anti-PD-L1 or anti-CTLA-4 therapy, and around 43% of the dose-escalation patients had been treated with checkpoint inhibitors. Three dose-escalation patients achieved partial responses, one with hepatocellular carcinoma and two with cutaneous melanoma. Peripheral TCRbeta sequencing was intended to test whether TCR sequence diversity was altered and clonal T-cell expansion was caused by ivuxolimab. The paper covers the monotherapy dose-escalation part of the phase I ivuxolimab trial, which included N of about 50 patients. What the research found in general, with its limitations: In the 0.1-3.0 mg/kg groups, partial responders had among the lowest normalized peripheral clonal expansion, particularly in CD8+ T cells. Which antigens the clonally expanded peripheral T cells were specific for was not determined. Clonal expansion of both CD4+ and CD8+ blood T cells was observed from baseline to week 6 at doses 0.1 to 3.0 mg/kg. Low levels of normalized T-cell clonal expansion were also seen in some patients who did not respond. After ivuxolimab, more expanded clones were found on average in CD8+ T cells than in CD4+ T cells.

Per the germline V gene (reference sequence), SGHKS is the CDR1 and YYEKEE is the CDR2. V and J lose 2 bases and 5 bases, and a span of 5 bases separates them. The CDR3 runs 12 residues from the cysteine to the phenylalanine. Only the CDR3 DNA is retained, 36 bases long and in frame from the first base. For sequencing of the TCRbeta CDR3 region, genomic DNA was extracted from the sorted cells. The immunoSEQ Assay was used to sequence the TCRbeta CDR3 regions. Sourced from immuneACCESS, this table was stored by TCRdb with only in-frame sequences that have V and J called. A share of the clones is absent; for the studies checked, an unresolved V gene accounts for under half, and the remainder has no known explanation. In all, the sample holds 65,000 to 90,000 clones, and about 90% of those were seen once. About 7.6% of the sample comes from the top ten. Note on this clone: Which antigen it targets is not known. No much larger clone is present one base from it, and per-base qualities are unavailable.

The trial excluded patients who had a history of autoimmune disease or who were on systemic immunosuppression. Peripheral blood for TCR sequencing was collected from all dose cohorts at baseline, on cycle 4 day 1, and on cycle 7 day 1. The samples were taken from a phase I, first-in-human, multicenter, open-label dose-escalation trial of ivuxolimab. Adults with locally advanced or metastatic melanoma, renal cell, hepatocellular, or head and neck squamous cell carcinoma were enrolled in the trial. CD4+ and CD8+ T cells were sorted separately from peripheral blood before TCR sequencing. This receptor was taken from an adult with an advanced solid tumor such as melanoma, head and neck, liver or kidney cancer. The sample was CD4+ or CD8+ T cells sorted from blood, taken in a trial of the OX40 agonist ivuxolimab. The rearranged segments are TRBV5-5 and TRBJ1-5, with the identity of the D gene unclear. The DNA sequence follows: TGTGCCAGCAGCTTAAATGATCAGCCCCAGCATTTT. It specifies CASSLNDQPQHF.